This T cell receptor beta chain was captured in a study of PD-L1 blockade in urothelial cancer (dated by TCRdb to about 2017). About the study as a whole: All patients started therapy in about 2014 and received atezolizumab 1,200 mg intravenously every 3 weeks. Twenty-five of 29 patients were identified as males with urothelial cancer of bladder origin, and a prior smoking history was reported by 18 of 29 patients. Patients had an ECOG performance status of 0 or 1 and had received between 0 and 3 prior chemotherapy regimens. Blood samples were analyzed at 3 weeks after treatment start (second dose) and at 6 weeks after treatment start. A median of about 150,000 T cells and just over 80,000 unique TCRs was obtained from blood samples, and a median clonality of about 0.08 was observed. Somatic, immune and clinical correlates of response to PD-L1 blockade with atezolizumab in urothelial cancer were the focus of an exploratory multi-omic analysis. TCR sequencing covered pretreatment tumor samples and matched, serially collected peripheral blood taken before and after atezolizumab treatment. Durable clinical benefit was defined as progression-free survival longer than 6 months, and TCR features were also tested against progression-free and overall survival. In the same patients, whole exome sequencing and RNA sequencing of pretreatment tumors were performed in addition to TCR sequencing. Under 10 patients achieved durable clinical benefit and about 22 did not. Pretreatment blood TCR-seq was available for about 30 patients, at least one posttreatment blood collection was obtained for about 24 patients, and tumor TCR-seq was available for about 24 patients. Summary of the overall study and its limitations: Because the sample size was small (n of about 30) and many of the analyses were exploratory, the results are meant to be hypothesis-generating. Improved progression-free and overall survival was associated with having pretreatment peripheral blood TCR clonality below the median. Among patients with durable benefit, tumor-associated TCR clones showed greater expansion in peripheral blood 3 weeks after treatment started (n of about 20, p = 0.022).

CDR1 and CDR2, per the germline V gene (reference sequence), are LNHDA and SQIVND. From its cysteine to its phenylalanine, the CDR3 spans 18 amino acids. The kept DNA is CDR3 alone, 54 bases in frame from the first base. Trimming takes 0 bases off V and 1 base off J; junction bases not matched to a gene: 7. A note on this clone: No antigen is known for it. One base away there is no much larger clone; base qualities are not given.

Synthetic TCR analog templates were spiked into each PCR so that absolute template abundance could be estimated from read counts. The immunoSEQ assay used bias-controlled V and J gene primers to amplify TCRbeta CDR3 regions from genomic DNA. Rearranged TCRbeta segments were sequenced at approximately 20X coverage. The original methods were these. Sequencing errors were corrected by clustering, and CDR3s were annotated against IMGT so that V, D and J genes could be assigned. Downstream analyses used only productive TCRbeta rearrangements, leaving out any out-of-frame or stop-codon sequences. To compute clonality, Shannon entropy was normalized by the log of the number of unique productive sequences and then subtracted from one. Fisher's exact test with Benjamini-Hochberg correction, using a cutoff of adjusted p below 0.01, was how clones that differed between time points or between blood and tumor were identified. TCRdb took this table from immuneACCESS and kept in-frame rearrangements with V and J called. Such tables lack part of the clones; where checked against another copy, unresolved V genes explain under half of the gap, and the rest is unexplained. V, J and clone size derive from that table, while D and trimming were established from the DNA sequence. The sample yields roughly 76,000 clones; roughly 90% were counted once. The ten largest clonotypes hold more than 0.85% of the sample.

The sample's time point label is to be understood as: peripheral blood 6 weeks after treatment start. The cohort comprised 30 or so patients with locally advanced or metastatic urothelial carcinoma treated at Memorial Sloan Kettering on a trial protocol. Peripheral blood mononuclear cells were collected pretreatment and during treatment, with between 1 and 8 total time points obtained per patient. The Qiagen DNeasy Blood extraction kit was used to purify genomic DNA from total PBMCs and tumor samples. PBMCs were collected pretreatment and during treatment, and were isolated and stored as previously described.

In this chain, TRBV19 is recombined with TRBJ2-1; TRBD2 matches 9 bases in the middle. The receptor's source is a woman of 80 years or more with urothelial cancer. Sequencing used PBMCs, obtained around atezolizumab (anti-PD-L1) treatment. The nucleotides read TGTGCCAGTAGTATAGAACTAGTACTAGCGGGTTCCTACAATGAGCAGTTCTTC. The encoded protein is CASSIELVLAGSYNEQFF.